This T cell receptor beta chain stems from a study of cytomegalovirus exposure and HLA in healthy donors. PCR primers comprised 60 Vbeta and 13 Jbeta primers. The assay was immunoSEQ multiplex PCR, and TCRdb's table has in-frame clones only and misses some. Of about 150,000 clones in the sample, around two thirds were seen once. The donors comprised healthy bone marrow donors. Sampled while nominally healthy, donors likely had unrecorded immune exposures. The origin of this receptor is a woman aged 18-30 years in good health and CMV-seronegative. Sequencing was performed on PBMCs.

CDR3 protein: CASIPSHGSSSYEQYF. DNA of the CDR3: TGTGCCAGCATCCCCTCCCACGGGTCGAGCTCCTACGAGCAGTACTTC. The chain links TRBV28 to TRBJ2-7, with unresolved D. Germline CDR1 MDHEN, CDR2 SYDVKM. Trimming removed 7 bases at V and 0 bases at J, with 19 bases between. This CDR3 comprises 16 residues.